The 20 T cell receptor beta chains below all came from one sample that was sequenced in a study of glioma-infiltrating T cells. TCR alpha and beta CDR3 regions were amplified from RNA using iRepertoire nested multiplex PCR. MiXCR, applied by TCRdb to the multiplex PCR reads, yields one record per CDR3 protein. The data contain over 140,000 distinct CDR3 sequences, roughly two fifths of them singletons. Material: glioma tissue, nonneoplastic brain tissue, or PBMCs (not recorded which). The receptor set was obtained from a human donor with low-grade glioma or glioblastoma, undergoing nonglioma brain surgery, or in good health (not recorded which).

A few counts support this clonotype. The V and J genes are TRBV6-1 and TRBJ1-1; maybe TRBD1 (5 bases). The CDR3 totals 16 residues. With 5 bases removed from V and 0 bases from J, the gap between germline ends came to 16 bases. The germline V gene encodes CDR1 MNHNS and CDR2 SASEGT. The chain's CDR3 is CASSTQGRGMNTEAFF. For the CDR3, the DNA is TGTGCCAGCAGTACCCAGGGAAGGGGAATGAACACTGAAGCTTTCTTT.

This clonotype was counted at least ten times. The rearrangement joins TRBV6-1 to TRBJ1-1; D is undetermined. The CDR3 is 15 amino acids. Germline V lookup: CDR1 MNHNS, CDR2 SASEGT. V was shortened by 7 bases and J by 1 base, with 16 bases between the two germline ends. CDR3 sequence: CASNSKGRGNTEAFF. The CDR3, as DNA: TGTGCCAGCAACTCAAAGGGTCGGGGGAACACTGAAGCTTTCTTT.

This clonotype was found a few times. The chain is built from TRBV25-1 and TRBJ1-2; D is unresolved. This CDR3 is 14 amino acids long. V dropped 6 bases and J dropped 5 bases, with 16 bases sitting between them. CDR1 and CDR2 (germline): MGHDK, SYGVNS. In nucleotides, the CDR3 is TGTGCCAGCAGCGAAGACCGACGGCCTTATGGCTACACCTTC. Protein product: CASSEDRRPYGYTF.

The sample holds a few counts of this clonotype. The rearrangement uses TRBV28 and TRBJ2-7, with D possibly TRBD2 on 6 matching bases. This CDR3 comprises 11 residues. Germline V gene sequence: CDR1 MDHEN, CDR2 SYDVKM. V was clipped by 10 bases and J by 4 bases, with 11 bases between them. CDR3: CATAGLYEQYF. In DNA form, the CDR3 reads TGTGCCACGGCGGGACTGTACGAGCAGTACTTC. The full variable domain, rest sourced from reference TRBV28 and TRBJ2-7, is DVKVTQSSRYLVKRTGEKVFLECVQDMDHENMFWYRQDPGLGLRLIYFSYDVKMKEKGDIPEGYSVSREKKERFSLILESASTNQTSMYLCATAGLYEQYFGPGTRLTVT.

The chain is built from TRBV10-3 and TRBJ2-1; the match to TRBD1 covers 8 bases. Germline loops: CDR1 ENHRY, CDR2 SYGVKD. The V gene end was trimmed by 4 bases and the J gene end by 7 bases; junction bases not matched to a gene: 3. The length of the CDR3 is 13 residues. CDR3: CAISGTGKNEQFF. CDR3 DNA: TGTGCCATCAGTGGGACAGGGAAGAATGAGCAGTTCTTC.

In regard to this clonotype: One junction end disagrees with the germline gene, perhaps due to a read error. V usage is TRBV6-6 and J usage is TRBJ2-5, with a possible D match to TRBD1 (5 bases). CDR3 size: 16 residues. Germline CDR1 MNHNY, CDR2 SVGAGI (reference sequence). CDR3 DNA sequence: TGCGCCAGCAGGGAAAGGTTCATGCCAACATCAGAGACCCAGTACTTC. It encodes CASRERFMPTSETQYF.

This clonotype occurred a few times. This chain links TRBV20-1 with TRBJ1-2; no firm D call. Germline-derived CDR1 and CDR2 are DFQATT and SNEGSKA (reference sequence). This CDR3 region has 12 residues. V was cut by 6 bases and J by 2 bases, with 10 bases left in between. CDR3 DNA sequence: TGCAGTGCCAGGCCAACAAACTATGGCTACACCTTC. The encoded protein is CSARPTNYGYTF.

V and J are TRBV11-3 and TRBJ2-1, with 8 bases fitting TRBD2. Germline CDR1 reads SGHNT; CDR2 reads YENEEA. The CDR3 has 15 amino acids. The V segment lost 5 bases and the J segment 6 bases; nucleotides outside the gene matches: 9. DNA of the CDR3: TGTGCCAGCAGCCCAGCGGGGGTTCTCCCCAATGAGCAGTTCTTC. Its protein is CASSPAGVLPNEQFF.

This clonotype was seen only a few times. This chain uses TRBV11-2 with TRBJ2-7; no definite D call. The CDR3 is 14 amino acids. Trimming cost V 1 base and J 5 bases, with 12 bases left between them. CDR1 is SGHAT, CDR2 FQNNGV, per germline. CDR3 region: CASSLGSNVHEQYF. DNA for the CDR3: TGTGCCAGCAGCTTAGGCTCGAATGTCCACGAGCAGTACTTC.

This sequence joins TRBV6-5 and TRBJ2-3; TRBD2 agrees at 7 bases. With V trimmed by 6 bases and J by 2 bases, 11 bases remained unmatched. Germline V gene sequence: CDR1 MNHEY, CDR2 SVGAGI. This CDR3 contains 16 residues. The CDR3 sequence: CASRYYGAGPTDTQYF. CDR3 in DNA: TGTGCCAGCAGGTATTATGGAGCGGGGCCCACAGATACGCAGTATTTT.

In its sample, this clonotype was seen a few times. V is TRBV20-1 and J is TRBJ1-2, with D tentatively TRBD1 (5 bases). Deletions cut 0 bases from V and 4 bases from J, with 12 bases between. The germline gives CDR1 DFQATT, CDR2 SNEGSKA (reference sequence). The CDR3 is 14 amino acids. CDR3 loop: CSARDWTPPYGYTF. For the CDR3, the DNA is TGCAGTGCTAGAGATTGGACACCTCCCTATGGCTACACCTTC.

The chain combines TRBV7-9 with TRBJ2-3, with D tentatively TRBD2 (5 bases). The CDR3 runs 15 residues. Germline assignment: CDR1 SEHNR and CDR2 FQNEAQ (reference sequence). V gave up 4 bases and J gave up 0 bases, with 11 bases separating them. In DNA form, the CDR3 reads TGTGCCAGCAGCTCAGCGGTCCTTAGCACAGATACGCAGTATTTT. It specifies CASSSAVLSTDTQYF.

This clonotype occurred a few times. The chain is built from TRBV10-3 and TRBJ2-7, with D unclear. Germline values: CDR1 ENHRY, CDR2 SYGVKD. Trimming removed 1 base from V and 4 bases from J, with 14 bases in between. This CDR3 spans 15 amino acids. The CDR3 region has the DNA TGTGCCATCAGTGAGTTAGCCCTCGTGGGATACGAGCAGTACTTC. Protein: CAISELALVGYEQYF.

This clonotype was observed a handful of times. This chain uses TRBV2 with TRBJ2-7, with 11 bases that match TRBD1. The V segment lost 6 bases and the J segment 4 bases; nucleotides outside the gene matches: 5. The CDR3 has 14 amino acids. The germline V gene encodes CDR1 SNHLY and CDR2 FYNNEI. The CDR3 is CASRPGQGVYEQYF. Here the CDR3 DNA reads TGTGCCAGCAGGCCGGGACAGGGGGTGTACGAGCAGTACTTC.

V gene TRBV6-6 combines with J gene TRBJ2-1; 7 bases are a match to TRBD1. The J call may be faulty, since TRBJ1-2 better matches the DNA end. The CDR3 is 15 amino acids. Germline CDR1 is MNHNY and CDR2 is SVGAGI (reference sequence). This CDR3 is CASSNTRDSHYGYTF. DNA for the CDR3: TGTGCCAGCAGTAATACCCGGGACAGTCATTATGGCTACACCTTC.

The chain has TRBV29-1 and TRBJ2-6; no definite D call. V shed 7 bases and J shed 0 bases, with 4 bases lying between them. Germline values: CDR1 SQVTM, CDR2 ANQGSEA. The CDR3 totals 12 residues. CDR3 sequence reads: CSAVSGANVLTF. CDR3 DNA sequence: TGCAGCGCTGTCTCTGGGGCCAACGTCCTGACTTTC.

In its sample, this clonotype was seen a few times. The V gene is TRBV20-1, the J gene TRBJ2-7; no clear D gene. Germline assignment: CDR1 DFQATT and CDR2 SNEGSKA (reference sequence). The CDR3 consists of 13 residues. Trimming cost V 3 bases and J 2 bases, with 11 bases left between them. The DNA for the CDR3 is TGCAGTGCTAGCGAGACGGTGGCCTACGAGCAGTACTTC. Its protein is CSASETVAYEQYF.

V is TRBV6-1 and J is TRBJ2-3; no definite D call. The CDR3 extends over 13 amino acids. V was pared by 7 bases and J by 3 bases, with 11 bases between. CDR1 and CDR2 from the germline V gene are MNHNS and SASEGT. The CDR3 DNA is TGTGCCAGCACCAAACATGGGACAGATACGCAGTATTTT. This gives the protein CASTKHGTDTQYF.

The sample holds a few counts of this clonotype. The gene calls are TRBV7-6 and TRBJ1-1; TRBD1 might be the D (5 bases). The CDR3 extends over 13 amino acids. V lost 5 bases and J 12 bases, leaving 19 bases between the germline ends. In germline, CDR1 is SGHVS, CDR2 FNYEAQ. CDR3 amino acids: CASSQSLRGAPFF. CDR3 coding DNA: TGTGCCAGCAGCCAGTCCTTGCGGGGCGCACCTTTCTTT. The whole variable domain, remainder taken from reference TRBV7-6 and TRBJ1-1, is GAGVSQSPRYKVTKRGQDVALRCDPISGHVSLYWYRQALGQGPEFLTYFNYEAQQDKSGLPNDRFSAERPEGSISTLTIQRTEQRDSAMYRCASSQSLRGAPFFGQGTRLTVV.

J is TRBJ2-1 and V is TRBV10-3; D is uncertain. Trimming cost V 8 bases and J 3 bases, with 8 bases left between them. This CDR3 contains 12 residues. Germline V gives CDR1 ENHRY, CDR2 SYGVKD. The CDR3 region is CAIATGYNEQFF. Here the CDR3 DNA reads TGTGCCATCGCTACCGGCTACAATGAGCAGTTCTTC.